A few counts support the clone carrying this TCR beta chain. Its target is not known. The sample originates from a study of identical twins. Study-level results: Carriage of fewer insertions was seen in abundant cord blood beta clonotypes, whereas memory repertoires showed none.

TCRdb reprocessed the 5' RACE reads with MiXCR, giving one entry per CDR3 protein. The sample lists around 680,000 distinct CDR3 sequences; over 8.5% were seen once. The CDR3 has 12 residues. Germline-derived CDR1 and CDR2 are SGHNT and YYREEE (reference sequence). V was trimmed by 3 bases and J by 2 bases, leaving 6 bases between them. This sample was shared with a second study, whose subject was yellow fever vaccine responses in identical twins.

The specimen was PBMCs. The chain has TRBV5-4 and TRBJ2-7; unclear D gene. This sequence was found in a woman younger than 35 in good health. CDR3 DNA: TGTGCCAGCAGCTCCGAAACCTACGAGCAGTACTTC. Protein product: CASSSETYEQYF.